This T cell receptor beta chain was identified in a study of blood T cell dynamics during melanoma immunotherapy (dated by TCRdb to 2020 to 2021). Study-wide context: Patients with metastatic melanoma were treated with first-line pembrolizumab or nivolumab plus ipilimumab as standard of care in the United Kingdom. Peripheral T cell receptor repertoires of metastatic melanoma patients were profiled before and after one cycle of checkpoint inhibitor therapy to find early correlates of response. The training cohort consisted of consecutive patients, while an additional independent group of patients from the same centre was pooled to form an external validation set. Results the study describes overall, beyond this receptor: The study could not determine whether the T cell clones driving repertoire changes were melanoma-specific or reflected general immune activation. The relatively small sample size was acknowledged as a potential limitation on generalization of the results. A bifurcated reorganization of the PBMC repertoire at W3, with increased clonality or increased diversity, was observed in patients who later achieved disease control, unlike in progressors.

A fixed 350 ng of DNA was loaded for every bulk PBMC sample. The immunoSEQ TCRb Assay kit was used according to manufacturer instructions to amplify TCR beta CDR3 sequences from genomic DNA. The KAPA Library Quantification Kit for Illumina platforms was used to quantify pooled libraries by qPCR. Pooled libraries were sequenced on an Illumina NextSeq 500, clustered at roughly 0.55-1.1 pM. Concerning the study's data processing: The TCR data were analyzed using immunoSEQ ANALYZER and the R LymphoSeq package. A rearrangement efficiency score was calculated as productive divided by the sum of productive and non-productive CDR3 sequences. Clonality was assessed using the Gini coefficient and diversity using the Renyi index at alpha=1, with pairwise comparisons between timepoints within each patient. Clonal relatedness, based on an edit distance of 3, and repertoire similarity, based on the Bhattacharyya coefficient, were both computed in LymphoSeq. To classify response, a linear discriminant analysis based on week-3 changes in clonality and diversity was built using the R MASS and caret packages. TCRdb provides this immuneACCESS table in a form limited to in-frame rearrangements. Some clones are lacking; in checked studies, under half of them reflect an unresolved V gene, and why the rest are absent is not known. That table furnishes V, J and clone size, whereas the DNA furnished D and trimming. The sample contains around 12,000 clones, almost 85% of them found a single time. The ten biggest clones cover around a sixth of the sample.

The CDR3 measures 15 amino acids from cysteine to phenylalanine. The entry retains the CDR3 DNA only, 45 bases that are in frame from base 1. Reading the germline V gene (reference sequence) gives CDR1 MNHEY and CDR2 SMNVEV. Trimming takes 10 bases off V and 0 bases off J; junction bases not matched to a gene: 6. Sample time point, as interpreted from the label and publication: week 3, after first cycle of checkpoint inhibitor. Blood was sampled before treatment (T0) and at week 3 (W3), after the first cycle of checkpoint blockade. Except for two patients with rapid clinical progression, response was assessed 12 weeks after the first infusion by RECIST 1.1; disease control meant complete response, partial response or stable disease. Patients were excluded for prior systemic cancer treatment, concomitant immunosuppressant therapy or synchronous other active malignancies. To track both circulating cells and T cell turnover, TCR beta was sequenced from bulk PBMC as well as from plasma cell-free DNA. Lymphoprep and SepMate tubes were used to isolate PBMC from blood, and red cell lysis was then performed. QIAamp DNA Blood Mini kits were used to extract DNA from both PBMC and sorted T cell subsets.

Comment on this clone: There is no known antigen for this receptor. Within one base of it there is no much larger clone, and no base qualities were kept.

The chain is assembled from TRBV27 and TRBJ2-3, with 11 central nucleotides matching TRBD2. The TCR sequence derives from a human donor with melanoma. The specimen was blood, collected from a patient treated with checkpoint blockade. The nucleotide sequence is TGTGCCACAAGACTAGCGGGGTATAGCACAGATACGCAGTATTTT. Translated, it reads CATRLAGYSTDTQYF.